The clone carrying this T cell receptor beta chain was picked up one time. The antigen remains unidentified. The CDR3 spans 14 residues. V dropped 2 bases and J dropped 1; count of bases not matched to a gene: 3. Germline CDR1 GTSNPN, CDR2 SVGIG (reference sequence). The source of the sample is a study of cytomegalovirus exposure and HLA in healthy donors. Study results and caveats: Roughly 170 TCR beta chains were listed as cytomegalovirus-associated. Presence/absence results assume similar sequencing depth per donor, which may not hold.

PCR was performed using 60 Vbeta and 13 Jbeta primers. The method was immunoSEQ multiplex PCR; TCRdb's version includes in-frame clones alone and lacks a portion of them. The sample lists roughly 87,000 clones; approximately 75% were seen once. The chain carries TRBV30 and TRBJ2-5; 8 bases match TRBD1. The specimen sequenced was PBMCs. The source is a man in his sixties in good health and CMV-seronegative. The DNA of the CDR3 is TGTGCCTGGAGTAATGGACAGGGCCAAGAGACCCAGTACTTC. Translating gives CAWSNGQGQETQYF.